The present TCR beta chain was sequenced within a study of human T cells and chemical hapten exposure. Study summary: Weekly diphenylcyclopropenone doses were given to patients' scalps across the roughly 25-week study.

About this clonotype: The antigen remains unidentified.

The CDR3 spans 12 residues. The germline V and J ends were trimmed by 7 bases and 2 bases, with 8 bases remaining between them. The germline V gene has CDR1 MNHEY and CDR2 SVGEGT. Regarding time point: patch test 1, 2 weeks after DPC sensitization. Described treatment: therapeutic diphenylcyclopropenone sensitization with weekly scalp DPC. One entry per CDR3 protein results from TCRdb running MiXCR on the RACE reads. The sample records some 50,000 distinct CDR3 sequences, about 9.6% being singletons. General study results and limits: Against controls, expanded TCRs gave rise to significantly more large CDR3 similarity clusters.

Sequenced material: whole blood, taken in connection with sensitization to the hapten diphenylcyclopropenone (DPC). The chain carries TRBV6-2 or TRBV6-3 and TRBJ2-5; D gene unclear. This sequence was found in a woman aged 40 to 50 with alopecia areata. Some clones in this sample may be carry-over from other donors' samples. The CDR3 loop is CASKRQQETQYF. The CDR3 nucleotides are TGTGCCAGCAAGAGGCAGCAAGAGACCCAGTACTTC.